This TCR beta chain was sequenced during a study of PD-1 blockade in classical Hodgkin lymphoma (dated by TCRdb to 2018 to 2021). In terms of the full investigation: Nivolumab dosing was 3 mg/kg intravenously every 2 weeks, continuing until either disease progression or unacceptable toxicity. The study used CyTOF and TCR beta sequencing to define a peripheral blood immune signature of response to PD-1 blockade in classical Hodgkin lymphoma. The paper's findings and limits, for the study overall: Trial patients with a complete response had baseline diversity similar to that of newly diagnosed patients, while partial responders and progressors had significantly lower diversity. Only a single clinical trial cohort was studied, and what caused the repertoire differences, possibly disease activity or prior therapy, remained undefined. By C4D1, a significant rise was seen in CD4+ TCR diversity but not in CD8+ TCR diversity (p=0.0027 vs p=0.16), and the rise was most apparent among complete responders (p=0.02). Lower diversity was observed in patients in whom nivolumab was started less than 1 year after ASCT, and these patients were excluded from later analyses so that confounding by immune reconstitution would be avoided. Baseline TCR diversity was reported as lower in newly diagnosed patients than in healthy donors, and lower still in relapsed/refractory patients.

Interpreted using the paper, the time point label stands for: cycle 2 day 1 (C2D1) of nivolumab. Every trial patient had relapsed following autologous stem cell transplantation, and prior brentuximab vedotin exposure was what differed among cohorts A, B and C. The trial cohort included 50 or so patients with relapsed/refractory classical Hodgkin lymphoma, and each patient had a best overall response of complete response, partial response or progressive disease. In the multi-cohort phase II CheckMate 205 trial, trial patients received single-agent nivolumab. An independent review committee assessed best overall response by applying the 2007 International Working Group response criteria. PBMCs from the trial were collected at three points: immediately before nivolumab initiation (C1D1), and during therapy at cycle 2 day 1 and cycle 4 day 1. Peripheral blood was collected in 8 mL Vacutainer Cell Preparation Tubes, from which PBMCs were isolated by centrifugation and then cryopreserved.

For CDR1 and CDR2, the germline V gene (reference sequence) lists MNHNY and SVGAGI. The CDR3 covers 12 residues, taking in both the cysteine and the phenylalanine. The CDR3 DNA has 36 bases and is translated from base 1. Trimming at the junction amounts to 7 bases on V and 0 bases on J, and the germline ends lie 4 bases apart. The Qiagen DNeasy kit was used to extract genomic DNA both from unsorted PBMCs and from the negatively selected CD4+ and CD8+ fractions. Using primers that anneal to V and J segments, immunoSEQ multiplex PCR amplified the TCR beta CDR3 regions. A synthetic immune receptor repertoire was used to minimize amplification bias, and remaining bias was computationally removed after sequencing. Per the original workflow: Custom Python scripts were used to quantify repertoire diversity as the Shannon entropy index. Unsorted, CD4+ and CD8+ repertoires were analyzed separately, except in combined analyses where CD4+ and CD8+ sequences were merged in silico. A clone was considered expanded if an increase in frequency of at least 2-fold after treatment relative to C1D1 was found, and a pseudocount of 0.5 was applied to clones undetected at baseline. Clones with 0 or 1 copy at C1D1 were classified as singleton clones, and clones with 2 or more copies were classified as non-singleton clones. Clones expanded in unsorted samples were assigned a CD4+, CD8+ or unknown annotation through matching of protein sequences in sorted samples from the same patient. Wilcoxon tests on paired samples were used to test changes in diversity from C1D1 to C4D1. TCRdb holds this immuneACCESS table with in-frame rearrangements only. Some clones are missing; in checked studies, unresolved V genes explain under half, and the rest has no known cause. That table is the source of V, J and clone size, and D and trimming were worked out from the DNA. This sample has 130,000 to 150,000 clones in its table, and 78% of those were observed once. The ten largest account for roughly 9.2% of the sample.

As concerns this clone: Its antigen is not yet known. Base qualities are missing; no much larger clone stands one base away.

Sample: peripheral blood mononuclear cells (PBMCs), taken before the second cycle of nivolumab. The TCR sequence derives from a human donor with classical Hodgkin lymphoma. The V gene is TRBV6-6 and the J gene is TRBJ1-5, with no reliable assignment of the D segment. The CDR3 corresponds to CASTNSNQPQHF. The nucleotides are TGTGCCAGCACCAATAGCAATCAGCCCCAGCATTTT.